A single TCR beta chain is shown here with its context. This entry comes from a study of control samples from healthy donors and cancer patients. The table came from immunoSEQ multiplex PCR; TCRdb's copy has only in-frame clones and leaves some out. This sample carries approximately 100,000 clones, about nine tenths of them seen once, and the ten largest clones take roughly 4%. This CDR3 is built from 13 residues. Trimming took 5 bases from V and 2 from J, leaving 7 bases between them. The germline gives CDR1 LNHDA, CDR2 SQIVND (reference sequence). This chain connects TRBV19 to TRBJ1-5, with unresolved D. Material: blood. The receptor was derived from a human donor in good health. The donor label of this sample is uncertain. Written as DNA, the CDR3 is TGTGCCAGTAGTCTCTCTGGCAATCAGCCCCAGCATTTT. Translated, it gives CASSLSGNQPQHF.